The clone carrying this TCR beta chain was recorded a few times. Its target is unknown. This sample is part of a study of T cells in Graves' hyperthyroidism and ophthalmopathy. The wider study: Peripheral blood specimens were obtained at initial diagnosis, prior to any treatment. General study findings and limits: Ophthalmopathy prediction by the model preceded onset by a median about 6.3 months.

Amplification of TCR beta CDR3 regions used RNA as the template. HTBI primers were the set used in a first-round RT-PCR of the TCR CDR3. TCRdb independently ran MiXCR on the multiplex PCR reads; one entry per CDR3 protein. This repertoire shows roughly 280,000 distinct CDR3 sequences, approximately 17% found once; its top ten account for approximately 60%. The sample consisted of blood. This clonotype originated in a woman aged 60-75 years with Graves' ophthalmopathy.

CDR3 coding DNA: TGTGCCAGCAGCGTAGCAGCGACAAGGCTCAATGAGCAGTTCTTC. Protein sequence: CASSVAATRLNEQFF. The genes are TRBV9 and TRBJ2-1; no firm D call. Between the trimmed V and J ends, which lost 0 bases and 6 bases, there was a span of 13 bases. Germline lookup yields CDR1 SGDLS and CDR2 YYNGEE. The length of the CDR3 is 15 residues.